Below are 20 T cell receptor beta chains sequenced from a single sample in a study of tissue T cells after allogeneic stem cell transplantation. Assay used: immunoSEQ multiplex PCR; TCRdb lists only in-frame clones, some missing. Of roughly 50,000 clones in the sample, approximately 73% were seen once. The sequenced sample was sorted cells pooled from one or two spleens. The receptors originated from a pool of C57BL/6 mice in good health.

Of note for this clone: Gene and germline names: mouse. The CDR3 is cut off 1 residue early in the read; its end comes from the germline J gene. The chain joins TRBV20 to TRBJ2-5; the match to TRBD1 covers 8 bases. Germline CDR1 reads GFQATS; CDR2 reads STVNSAI. The V gene end was trimmed by 6 bases and the J gene end by 3 bases; junction bases not matched to a gene: 2. The CDR3 sequence is 12 residues long. The DNA read from the CDR3 is TGTGGTGCAAGGACAGGGCAAGACACCCAGTAC. Translation: CGARTGQDTQY. The whole CDR3 reads CGARTGQDTQYF.

With respect to this clone: The genes and germline here are from mouse. The sequenced fragment ends 1 residue before the CDR3 boundary, so the rest is inferred from the germline J gene. The genes are TRBV20 and TRBJ2-1; 10 bases align to TRBD2. Germline V gene sequence: CDR1 GFQATS, CDR2 STVNSAI. The J segment lost 4 bases and the V segment lost 1 base, leaving 1 base of the junction unmatched. The CDR3 loop spans 14 amino acids. CDR3 protein: CGARVLGGYAEQFF. The sequenced CDR3 bases are TGTGGTGCTAGGGTACTGGGGGGGTATGCTGAGCAGTTC.

Points on this clone: Germline and genes here are mouse. The CDR3 is cut off 1 residue early in the read; its end comes from the germline J gene. The rearrangement uses TRBV19 and TRBJ2-5, with TRBD2 matching over 9 bases. CDR1 FNHDT and CDR2 SITEND come from the germline V gene (reference sequence). CDR3 length: 15 amino acids. Trimming removed 1 base from V and 2 bases from J; junction bases left unmatched: 2. CDR3: CASSITGGTQDTQYF. The CDR3 bases that were read are TGTGCCAGCAGTATAACTGGGGGGACCCAAGACACCCAGTAC.

On this clone itself: Any gene name here is a mouse gene name. The read falls 1 residue short of the CDR3 end, and the missing part is taken from the germline J gene. The sample has other DNA sequences that encode this CDR3 too. The rearrangement uses TRBV13-1 and TRBJ2-3, with D perhaps matching TRBD1 (6 bases). From germline, CDR1 is NSHNY and CDR2 SYGAGN. The CDR3 loop spans 14 amino acids. V lost 0 bases, J lost 5 bases, and 10 bases lay in between. This CDR3 reads CASSDARGQETLYF. The DNA read from the CDR3 is TGTGCCAGCAGTGATGCAAGGGGACAAGAAACGCTGTAT.

Comment on this clone: The germline and genes are mouse ones. This CDR3 reads CASSLLGGPYEQYF. CDR3 DNA (partial): TGTGCCAGCTCTCTTTTGGGGGGCCCCTATGAACAGTAC. The chain has TRBV12-2 and TRBJ2-7; perhaps TRBD2 as D (7 bases). The sequence runs out 1 residue before the end of the CDR3; the remainder is reconstructed from the germline J gene. The V and J ends lost 1 base and 2 bases respectively, with 11 bases between them. The CDR3 is made up of 14 amino acids. Germline V CDR1 and CDR2: SGHLS, HYDKME.

In the case of this clone: Gene and germline names: mouse. Coverage ceases 1 residue before the CDR3 finishes, and the germline J gene fills in the end. The chain combines TRBV5 with TRBJ2-3; D is possibly TRBD2 (10 bases). The CDR3 covers 15 residues. Per the germline V gene, CDR1 is LGHNA and CDR2 is YNLKQL (reference sequence). The germline V and J ends were trimmed by 1 base and 8 bases, with 16 bases remaining between them. Partial CDR3 DNA: TGTGCCAGCAGCCAAGGGGACAGGGACTGGGGAACGCTGTAT. Translation gives CASSQGDRDWGTLY. The CDR3 as a whole reads CASSQGDRDWGTLYF.

This clone showed up just a few times. Genes and germline come from the mouse. The read finishes 1 residue shy of the CDR3 end, and the germline J gene is used to complete it. The rearrangement uses TRBV16 and TRBJ2-1; no definite D call. This CDR3 has 13 amino acids. Trimming removed 6 bases at V and 0 bases at J, with 6 bases between. Germline loops: CDR1 SGHSA, CDR2 FRNQAP. CDR3 sequence reads: CASRFYNYAEQFF. The CDR3 bases that were read are TGTGCAAGCAGATTTTATAACTATGCTGAGCAGTTC. The full variable domain, in which reference TRBV16 and TRBJ2-1 provide the parts outside the CDR3, is NAGVIQTPRHKVTGKGQEATLWCEPISGHSAVFWYRQTIVQGLEFLTYFRNQAPIDDSGMPKERFSAQMPNQSHSTLKIQSTQPQDSAVYLCASRFYNYAEQFFGPGTRLTVL.

A word on this clone: All gene names here are mouse names. The sequence runs out 1 residue before the end of the CDR3; the remainder is reconstructed from the germline J gene. The gene calls are TRBV20 and TRBJ1-2; 8 positions match TRBD1. The V gene end was trimmed by 4 bases and the J gene end by 0 bases; junction bases not matched to a gene: 1. The germline V gene has CDR1 GFQATS and CDR2 STVNSAI. The CDR3 extends over 13 amino acids. The CDR3 DNA, read in part, is TGTGGTGCTACACAGGGGGCAAACTCCGACTACACC. Protein sequence: CGATQGANSDYT. The full CDR3 is CGATQGANSDYTF.

About this clone: The gene names given are mouse names. The CDR3 DNA, read in part, is TGTGCCAGCAGGCTGGACTATGAACAGTAC. This gives the protein CASRLDYEQY. The entire CDR3 protein is CASRLDYEQYF. The rearrangement joins TRBV15 to TRBJ2-7; no definite D call. The read ends 1 residue before the CDR3 terminus; that terminus is restored from the germline J gene. This CDR3 comprises 11 residues. V lost 6 bases and J lost 3, with 6 bases in between. CDR1 and CDR2 from the germline V gene are SGHND and FRSKSL.

As concerns this clone: The genes are named according to mouse. The read halts 1 residue ahead of the CDR3 end, with the missing end drawn from the germline J gene. V gene TRBV3 combines with J gene TRBJ2-1; 8 positions agree with TRBD2. CDR1 is SNHLY, CDR2 FYNGKV, per germline (reference sequence). The CDR3 runs 14 residues. With 2 bases clipped from V and 5 bases from J, the junction kept 2 bases outside the gene matches. Here the CDR3 reads CASSLLGGDAEQFF. The part of the CDR3 DNA that was read is TGTGCCAGCAGCTTACTGGGGGGAGATGCTGAGCAGTTC.

As concerns this clone: Gene names denote mouse genes. Read data end 1 residue before the CDR3 end; the end is taken from the germline J gene. The chain links TRBV15 to TRBJ2-2, with 9 bases matching TRBD1. J was trimmed by 4 bases and V by 6 bases; bases with no gene match: 3. The CDR3 extends over 14 amino acids. The germline V gene encodes CDR1 SGHND and CDR2 FRSKSL. The sequenced part of the CDR3 DNA is TGTGCCAGCAGCCAGACAGGGGGCACCGGGCAGCTCTAC. Residues: CASSQTGGTGQLY. The full CDR3 is CASSQTGGTGQLYF.

About this clone: Mouse gene names apply. Sequencing ends 1 residue short of the CDR3 end; the germline J gene provides the rest. The chain uses TRBV13-2 and TRBJ2-3, with no clear D. V was pared by 5 bases and J by 0 bases, with 7 bases between. Germline assignment: CDR1 NNHNN and CDR2 SYGAGS (reference sequence). This CDR3 is built from 13 residues. The CDR3 loop reads CASGTISAETLYF. CDR3 DNA (partial): TGTGCCAGCGGGACAATTAGTGCAGAAACGCTGTAT.

As to this clone: Each gene name is a mouse one. Read sequence stops 1 residue before the CDR3 end, and the germline J gene provides the missing end. V is TRBV19 and J is TRBJ1-1; D gene unclear. Trimming took 2 bases from V and 1 from J, leaving 6 bases between them. Germline V gene sequence: CDR1 FNHDT, CDR2 SITEND (reference sequence). There are 13 residues in the CDR3. Partial CDR3 DNA: TGTGCCAGCAGTATGAGGGAAAACACAGAAGTCTTC. It translates to CASSMRENTEVF. The whole CDR3 sequence reads CASSMRENTEVFF.

Remarks on this clone: Gene names and germline match the mouse. The CDR3 end lies 1 residue beyond the end of the read and is filled in from the germline J gene. This chain connects TRBV3 to TRBJ2-7, with TRBD2 identical over 9 bases. Per germline, CDR1 SNHLY and CDR2 FYNGKV (reference sequence). After removal of 3 bases from V and 1 base from J, the junction contained 1 base not matched to a gene. The CDR3 is 14 residues long. CDR3 in amino acids: CASSFTGGSYEQYF. The sequenced part of the CDR3 DNA is TGTGCCAGCAGCTTCACTGGGGGGTCCTATGAACAGTAC. The variable domain in full, with the rest retrieved from reference TRBV3 and TRBJ2-7, is GPKVLQIPSHQIIDMGQMVTLNCDPVSNHLYFYWYKQILGQQMEFLVNFYNGKVMEKSKLFKDQFSVERPDGSYFTLKIQPTALEDSAVYFCASSFTGGSYEQYFGPGTRLTVL.

A remark on this clone: Gene labels here are mouse ones. Read sequence stops 1 residue before the CDR3 end, and the germline J gene provides the missing end. J is TRBJ1-1 and V is TRBV5; D remains unclear. From germline, CDR1 is LGHNA and CDR2 YNLKQL (reference sequence). The CDR3 consists of 12 residues. The V and J ends lost 1 base and 4 bases respectively, with 4 bases between them. The CDR3 is CASSQARTEVFF. The sequenced part of the CDR3 DNA is TGTGCCAGCAGCCAAGCACGCACAGAAGTCTTC.

On this clone: Mouse germline and gene names are used. The observed sequence ends 1 residue before the CDR3 terminus, with the missing tail filled in from the germline J gene. Other nucleotide sequences from this sample produce the same CDR3. The rearrangement joins TRBV13-2 to TRBJ1-1; a weak D match, TRBD1 (6 bases). V lost 0 bases, J lost 1 base, and 7 bases lay in between. Germline CDR1 NNHNN, CDR2 SYGAGS (reference sequence). The CDR3 is 14 amino acids. The CDR3 sequence: CASGDVGQNTEVFF. The sequenced part of the CDR3 DNA is TGTGCCAGCGGTGATGTGGGACAAAACACAGAAGTCTTC.

This clone showed up just once. Gene labels here are mouse ones. The read terminates 1 residue ahead of where the CDR3 ends, so the germline J gene completes it. The chain has TRBV16 and TRBJ2-1; D ambiguous. The CDR3 is 14 amino acids. The ends were cut back, 1 base at V and 1 base at J, with 5 bases in the middle. CDR1 and CDR2 from the germline V gene are SGHSA and FRNQAP. The CDR3 sequence is CASSLGQNYAEQFF. Incomplete CDR3 DNA: TGTGCAAGCAGCTTAGGTCAAAACTATGCTGAGCAGTTC.

A word on this clone: Genes here carry mouse names. Sequencing ends 1 residue short of the CDR3 end; the germline J gene provides the rest. The gene calls are TRBV26 and TRBJ1-3, with D hard to call. Germline V gives CDR1 KGHPV, CDR2 FQNQEV (reference sequence). V shed 2 bases and J shed 4 bases, with 3 bases lying between them. The CDR3 totals 12 residues. The chain's CDR3 is CASSLRGNTLYF. The CDR3 DNA, read in part, is TGTGCCAGCAGTCTGAGGGGAAATACGCTCTAT.

Notes on this clone: Mouse gene names and germline throughout. The observed sequence ends 1 residue before the CDR3 terminus, with the missing tail filled in from the germline J gene. The chain links TRBV13-2 to TRBJ2-2, with TRBD2 identical over 9 bases. CDR1 is NNHNN and CDR2 is SYGAGS in the germline V gene (reference sequence). After removal of 2 bases from V and 6 bases from J, the junction contained 5 bases not matched to a gene. The CDR3 sequence is 15 residues long. CDR3 bases read: TGTGCCAGCGGTGACCTGGGGGGGAGGCCCGGGCAGCTCTAC. It yields the protein CASGDLGGRPGQLY. The CDR3 as a whole reads CASGDLGGRPGQLYF.

This clone was picked up a small number of times. Gene names are the mouse ones. The read comes to an end 1 residue before the CDR3 does, leaving the germline J gene to fill in the end. This rearrangement joins TRBV19 to TRBJ1-4; D not certain. There are 12 residues in the CDR3. V was clipped by 4 bases and J by 4 bases, with 5 bases between them. Germline assignment: CDR1 FNHDT and CDR2 SITEND (reference sequence). The CDR3 sequence is CASSAINERLFF. CDR3 DNA (partial): TGTGCCAGCAGTGCAATCAACGAAAGATTATTT. Full variable domain (outside the CDR3, taken from reference TRBV19 and TRBJ1-4): GGIITQTPKFLIGQEGQKLTLKCQQNFNHDTMYWYRQDSGKGLRLIYYSITENDLQKGDLSEGYDASREKKSSFSLTVTSAQKNEMAVFLCASSAINERLFFGHGTKLSVL.